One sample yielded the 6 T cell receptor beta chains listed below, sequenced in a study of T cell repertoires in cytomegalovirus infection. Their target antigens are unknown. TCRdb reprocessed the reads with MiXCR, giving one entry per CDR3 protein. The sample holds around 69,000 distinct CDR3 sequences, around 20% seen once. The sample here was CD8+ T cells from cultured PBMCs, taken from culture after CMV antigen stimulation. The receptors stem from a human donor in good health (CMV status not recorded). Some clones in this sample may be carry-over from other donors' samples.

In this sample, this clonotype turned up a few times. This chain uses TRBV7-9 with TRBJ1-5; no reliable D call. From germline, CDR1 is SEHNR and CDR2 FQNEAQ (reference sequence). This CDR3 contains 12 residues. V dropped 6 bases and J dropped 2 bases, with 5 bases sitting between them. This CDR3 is CASREGNQPQHF. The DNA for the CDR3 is TGTGCCAGCAGGGAGGGCAATCAGCCCCAGCATTTT.

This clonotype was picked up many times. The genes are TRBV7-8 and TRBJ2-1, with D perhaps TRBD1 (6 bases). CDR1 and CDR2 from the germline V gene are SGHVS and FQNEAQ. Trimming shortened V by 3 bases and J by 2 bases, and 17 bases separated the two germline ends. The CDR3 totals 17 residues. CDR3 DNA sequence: TGTGCCAGCAGCTTCCTCGGGACAACCCTGCCCTACAATGAGCAGTTCTTC. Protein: CASSFLGTTLPYNEQFF.

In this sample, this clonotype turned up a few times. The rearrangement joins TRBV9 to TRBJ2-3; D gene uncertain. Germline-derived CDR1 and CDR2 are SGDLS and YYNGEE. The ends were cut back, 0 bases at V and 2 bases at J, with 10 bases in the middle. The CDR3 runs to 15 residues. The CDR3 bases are TGTGCCAGCAGCGTAGGGGTTTTAGACACAGATACGCAGTATTTT. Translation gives CASSVGVLDTDTQYF.

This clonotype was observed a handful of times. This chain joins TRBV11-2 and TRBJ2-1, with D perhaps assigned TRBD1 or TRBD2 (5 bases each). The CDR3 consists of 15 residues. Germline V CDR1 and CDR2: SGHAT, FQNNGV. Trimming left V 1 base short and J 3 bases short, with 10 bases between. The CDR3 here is CASSLAGTDYNEQFF. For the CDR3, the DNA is TGTGCCAGCAGCTTAGCTGGGACCGACTACAATGAGCAGTTCTTC.

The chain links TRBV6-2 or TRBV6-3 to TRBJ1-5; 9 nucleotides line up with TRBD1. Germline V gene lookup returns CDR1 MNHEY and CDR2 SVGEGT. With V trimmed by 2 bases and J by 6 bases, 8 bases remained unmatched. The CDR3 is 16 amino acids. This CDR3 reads CASSYLFTGGGQPQHF. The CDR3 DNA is TGTGCCAGCAGTTACCTATTCACAGGGGGCGGTCAGCCCCAGCATTTT.

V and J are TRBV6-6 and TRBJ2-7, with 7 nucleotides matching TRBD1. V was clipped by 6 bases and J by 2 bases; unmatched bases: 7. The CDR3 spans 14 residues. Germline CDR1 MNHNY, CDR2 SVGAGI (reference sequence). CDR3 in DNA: TGTGCCAGCAGCCTCGACAGGGTCGCCTACGAGCAGTACTTC. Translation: CASSLDRVAYEQYF.